This T cell receptor (beta chain) was captured in a study of T cell responses to AZD1222 COVID-19 vaccine. Study-wide findings and caveats: No day 14 peak samples; only post-peak repertoires were characterized.

The protocol was immunoSEQ multiplex PCR, while the TCRdb copy is restricted to in-frame clones and leaves out a portion. The sample lists tens of thousands of clones; 70% to 90% were seen once. About this clone itself: No antigen is known for it.

The CDR3 loop spans 15 amino acids. Germline V CDR1 and CDR2: MNHEY, SVGAGI. Trimming cost V 2 bases and J 4 bases, with 14 bases left between them. The receptor was isolated from an adult in good health. Specimen: peripheral blood, collected on day 0 of MenACWY control vaccination. The V and J genes are TRBV6-5 and TRBJ1-1; D is undetermined. In DNA form, the CDR3 reads TGTGCCAGCAGTTACAATCGGCTAGGCAGCACTGAAGCTTTCTTT. Translation: CASSYNRLGSTEAFF.